This T cell receptor beta chain was identified during a study of cytomegalovirus exposure and HLA in healthy donors. This CDR3 is 12 amino acids long. V lost 2 bases to trimming and J lost 5 bases, with 7 bases between them. Germline V gives CDR1 MNHEY, CDR2 SVGAGI. 13 Jbeta primers and 60 Vbeta primers were used for the PCR. The protocol was immunoSEQ multiplex PCR, while the TCRdb copy is restricted to in-frame clones and leaves out a portion. The table lists 150,000 to 200,000 clones, about 80% of them singletons. This sequence joins TRBV6-5 and TRBJ2-7; D unresolved. Sequences were obtained from PBMCs. The receptor was derived from a middle-aged man in good health and CMV-seropositive. The CDR3 nucleotides read TGTGCCAGCAGTTACACCGGAGACGAGCAGTACTTC. It is translated as CASSYTGDEQYF.